What follows are 29 T cell receptor beta chains derived from one specimen sequenced in a study of PD-L1 blockade in urothelial cancer. Sequencing was performed with immunoSEQ multiplex PCR; in TCRdb, only in-frame clones are kept and a portion is missing. The sample carries under 90,000 clones, approximately 91% recorded once. Sequences were derived from PBMCs, sampled around atezolizumab (anti-PD-L1) treatment. All receptors come from a man aged 55-75 years with urothelial cancer.

In its sample, this clone was seen once. The CDR3 is CASSLFPGQSYEQYF. CDR3 in DNA: TGTGCCAGCTCACTCTTTCCGGGACAGTCCTACGAGCAGTACTTC. This rearrangement joins TRBV18 to TRBJ2-7; 7 nucleotides agree with TRBD1. The CDR3 is 15 amino acids. J lost 1 base, V lost 4 bases, and 7 bases had no gene match. Germline assignment: CDR1 KGHSH and CDR2 LQKENI.

V is TRBV5-1 and J is TRBJ2-5; 13 bases match TRBD2. The length of the CDR3 is 14 residues. Germline CDR1 is SGHRS and CDR2 is YFSETQ. Trimming removed 4 bases from V and 4 bases from J; junction bases left unmatched: 1. CDR3 in amino acids: CASSGTSGAETQYF. The CDR3 region has the DNA TGCGCCAGCAGCGGGACTAGCGGGGCAGAGACCCAGTACTTC. The variable domain in full, completed from reference TRBV5-1 and TRBJ2-5, reads KAGVTQTPRYLIKTRGQQVTLSCSPISGHRSVSWYQQTPGQGLQFLFEYFSETQRNKGNFPGRFSGRQFSNSRSEMNVSTLELGDSALYLCASSGTSGAETQYFGPGTRLLVL.

The V and J genes are TRBV18 and TRBJ2-7; a possible D gene is TRBD1 (6 bases). The V end lost 6 bases, the J end lost 8 bases, and 23 bases lay between the germline ends. In germline, CDR1 is KGHSH, CDR2 LQKENI. The CDR3 has 15 residues. CDR3 loop: CASSPNARQEGKQYF. CDR3 nucleotides: TGTGCCAGCTCCCCTAACGCCAGACAGGAAGGCAAGCAGTACTTC. Drawing the rest from reference TRBV18 and TRBJ2-7, the complete variable domain is NAGVMQNPRHLVRRRGQEARLRCSPMKGHSHVYWYRQLPEEGLKFMVYLQKENIIDESGMPKERFSAEFPKEGPSILRIQQVVRGDSAAYFCASSPNARQEGKQYFGPGTRLTVT.

In regard to this clone: Different DNA sequences within this sample yield the same CDR3. The DNA for the CDR3 is TGTGCCAGCAGCTCGACTAGCGGGACAGATACGCAGTATTTT. Protein: CASSSTSGTDTQYF. The V and J genes are TRBV7-3 and TRBJ2-3, with TRBD2 matching over 10 bases. There are 14 residues in the CDR3. The V and J ends lost 4 bases and 3 bases, in that order; junction bases with no gene match: 1. Looked up from germline, CDR1 is SGHTA and CDR2 is FQGTGA. The whole variable domain, filled in from reference TRBV7-3 and TRBJ2-3, reads GAGVSQTPSNKVTEKGKYVELRCDPISGHTALYWYRQSLGQGPEFLIYFQGTGAADDSGLPNDRFFAVRPEGSVSTLKIQRTERGDSAVYLCASSSTSGTDTQYFGPGTRLTVL.

The chain employs TRBV18 and TRBJ2-5, with D maybe TRBD2 (5 bases). V was pared by 1 base and J by 5 bases, with 20 bases between. Per germline, CDR1 KGHSH and CDR2 LQKENI. CDR3 size: 17 residues. The CDR3 nucleotides are TGTGCCAGCTCACCACGAGAGACCGGGGTTGATCTGGAGACCCAGTACTTC. Its protein is CASSPRETGVDLETQYF.

This clone has just one count. The chain uses TRBV5-1 and TRBJ2-1, with TRBD2 identical over 8 bases. The V and J ends lost 4 bases and 3 bases, in that order; junction bases with no gene match: 6. The CDR3 length is 15 residues. Per germline, CDR1 SGHRS and CDR2 YFSETQ. This chain's CDR3 is CASSLIAGSYNEQFF. The CDR3 coding sequence is TGCGCCAGCAGCCTCATAGCGGGAAGCTACAATGAGCAGTTCTTC.

This clone was counted a few times. This chain connects TRBV19 to TRBJ2-3; perhaps TRBD2 as D (6 bases). Looked up from germline, CDR1 is LNHDA and CDR2 is SQIVND (reference sequence). The CDR3 loop spans 15 amino acids. Trimming shortened V by 0 bases and J by 1 base, and 8 bases separated the two germline ends. The CDR3 protein is CASSIDAGRTDTQYF. The CDR3 DNA is TGTGCCAGTAGTATAGACGCGGGGCGCACAGATACGCAGTATTTT.

V is TRBV7-3 and J is TRBJ2-7; a possible D gene is TRBD1 (6 bases). V was shortened by 2 bases and J by 5 bases, with 7 bases between the two germline ends. Germline V lookup: CDR1 SGHTA, CDR2 FQGTGA. The length of the CDR3 is 12 residues. CDR3 nucleotide sequence: TGTGCCAGCAGCTTAGGGGGCCACGAGCAGTACTTC. This codes for CASSLGGHEQYF. Variable domain in full (rest from reference TRBV7-3 and TRBJ2-7): GAGVSQTPSNKVTEKGKYVELRCDPISGHTALYWYRQSLGQGPEFLIYFQGTGAADDSGLPNDRFFAVRPEGSVSTLKIQRTERGDSAVYLCASSLGGHEQYFGPGTRLTVT.

The CDR3 DNA is TGTGCCAGCAGCCAAGATGCACTAGCGGGGGCGGCCGAGCAGTACTTC. Translated, it gives CASSQDALAGAAEQYF. This chain joins TRBV4-2 and TRBJ2-7; 11 bases line up with TRBD2. The CDR3 has 16 residues. Germline-derived CDR1 and CDR2 are LGHNA and YNFKEQ. Unmatched junction bases numbered 7, after V lost 0 bases and J lost 6 bases.

The rearrangement uses TRBV28 and TRBJ1-1; 7 nucleotides match TRBD1. Trimming removed 3 bases from V and 9 bases from J; junction bases left unmatched: 10. CDR1 is MDHEN and CDR2 is SYDVKM in the germline V gene. CDR3 length: 14 amino acids. The CDR3 DNA is TGTGCCAGCAGTTTGCTCAGGGGGTCTGTTCAAGCTTTCTTT. This codes for CASSLLRGSVQAFF.

The chain uses TRBV15 and TRBJ2-3; 8 bases match TRBD2. Germline loops: CDR1 LNHNV, CDR2 YYDKDF (reference sequence). The CDR3 contains 17 residues. Unmatched junction bases numbered 7, after V lost 0 bases and J lost 2 bases. The CDR3 sequence: CATSRDREGGLTDTQYF. CDR3 nucleotide sequence: TGTGCCACCAGCAGAGATCGGGAGGGGGGGCTCACAGATACGCAGTATTTT.

The rearrangement uses TRBV5-1 and TRBJ2-7, with 10 nucleotides matching TRBD1. The V gene end was trimmed by 7 bases and the J gene end by 5 bases; junction bases not matched to a gene: 9. Germline CDR1 reads SGHRS; CDR2 reads YFSETQ. The CDR3 length is 14 residues. The CDR3 spells CASQFGTGEDEQYF. For the CDR3, the DNA is TGCGCCAGCCAATTCGGGACAGGGGAAGACGAGCAGTACTTC.

Note on this clone: The same CDR3 also results from other DNA sequences found in this sample. The CDR3 coding sequence is TGTGCCAGTAGTATAGGCCAGGGGGTAGAGACCCAGTACTTC. It is translated as CASSIGQGVETQYF. The chain links TRBV19 to TRBJ2-5, with TRBD1 matching 7 bases. The length of the CDR3 is 14 residues. The germline gives CDR1 LNHDA, CDR2 SQIVND (reference sequence). With 1 base clipped from V and 4 bases from J, the junction kept 3 bases outside the gene matches.

The chain combines TRBV7-9 with TRBJ2-1; TRBD2 matches at 13 bases. There are 15 residues in the CDR3. Trimming removed 5 bases from V and 8 bases from J; junction bases left unmatched: 6. Looked up from germline, CDR1 is SEHNR and CDR2 is FQNEAQ (reference sequence). CDR3 sequence: CASSQGLAGDDEQFF. The CDR3 DNA sequence: TGTGCCAGCAGCCAAGGACTAGCGGGGGACGATGAGCAGTTCTTC.

The rearrangement links TRBV10-2 to TRBJ1-1; the D is unclear. Germline V gene data show CDR1 as WSHSY and CDR2 as SAAADI. There are 15 residues in the CDR3. V dropped 7 bases and J dropped 0 bases, with 15 bases sitting between them. In DNA form, the CDR3 reads TGCGCCAGCATTCCTCTAAGCGGCATGAACACTGAAGCTTTCTTT. It codes for CASIPLSGMNTEAFF.

CDR3 loop: CSVARDTQYF. CDR3 in DNA: TGCAGTGTGGCACGAGATACGCAGTATTTT. This chain uses TRBV20-1 with TRBJ2-3, with no clear D. The CDR3 has 10 amino acids. CDR1 and CDR2 from the germline V gene are DFQATT and SNEGSKA (reference sequence). V dropped 7 bases and J dropped 5 bases, with 7 bases sitting between them.

The rearrangement links TRBV2 to TRBJ2-7; TRBD2 matches 14 bases. Germline V gives CDR1 SNHLY, CDR2 FYNNEI. The CDR3 length is 16 residues. The ends lost 6 bases at V and 6 bases at J; junction bases unmatched: 10. CDR3 in amino acids: CASRRNRLAGGREQYF. As DNA, the CDR3 is TGTGCCAGCAGACGCAACAGACTAGCGGGAGGGCGCGAGCAGTACTTC. The full variable domain, its missing parts supplied by reference TRBV2 and TRBJ2-7, is EPEVTQTPSHQVTQMGQEVILRCVPISNHLYFYWYRQILGQKVEFLVSFYNNEISEKSEIFDDQFSVERPDGSNFTLKIRSTKLEDSAMYFCASRRNRLAGGREQYFGPGTRLTVT.

The chain employs TRBV19 and TRBJ2-2, with TRBD2 matching 9 bases. The ends lost 6 bases at V and 3 bases at J; junction bases unmatched: 11. Germline values: CDR1 LNHDA, CDR2 SQIVND (reference sequence). The CDR3 consists of 17 residues. The CDR3 nucleotides are TGTGCCAGTAGCCCAGGGGCTAGCGGGGCCTACACCGGGGAGCTGTTTTTT. It encodes CASSPGASGAYTGELFF.

V usage is TRBV6-5 and J usage is TRBJ1-1; D is uncertain. V was trimmed by 8 bases and J by 5 bases, leaving 9 bases between them. This CDR3 region has 11 residues. CDR1 MNHEY and CDR2 SVGAGI come from the germline V gene. The CDR3 region is CASYGWTEAFF. The CDR3 nucleotides read TGTGCCAGCTACGGGTGGACTGAAGCTTTCTTT.

This chain links TRBV4-1 with TRBJ2-7; perhaps TRBD2 as D (6 bases). The CDR3 has 15 residues. Deletions cut 0 bases from V and 2 bases from J, with 11 bases between. The germline V gene has CDR1 MGHRA and CDR2 YSYEKL. As DNA, the CDR3 is TGCGCCAGCAGCCAAGAGGGGGGTTCCACCTACGAGCAGTACTTC. The encoded protein is CASSQEGGSTYEQYF.

The V call is TRBV2, the J call TRBJ1-4; D is perhaps TRBD1 (5 bases). Germline values: CDR1 SNHLY, CDR2 FYNNEI. CDR3 length: 14 amino acids. Trimming stripped 6 bases from V and 0 bases from J, with 8 bases between. CDR3 DNA: TGTGCCAGCAGAGGGGTTGCAACTAATGAAAAACTGTTTTTT. It encodes CASRGVATNEKLFF.

This rearrangement joins TRBV5-4 to TRBJ2-1; TRBD2 matches at 8 bases. The CDR3 is 15 amino acids. The trim removed 3 bases at V and 2 bases at J, leaving 4 bases unmatched. CDR1 is SGHNT and CDR2 is YYREEE in the germline V gene (reference sequence). Here the CDR3 DNA reads TGTGCCAGCAGCTGGGGAGCGGGGGCCTACAATGAGCAGTTCTTC. It is translated as CASSWGAGAYNEQFF.

The V gene is TRBV5-4, the J gene TRBJ2-1; 7 nucleotides match TRBD1. V dropped 4 bases and J dropped 9; count of bases not matched to a gene: 7. The CDR3 has 13 residues. The germline V gene encodes CDR1 SGHNT and CDR2 YYREEE (reference sequence). The CDR3 reads CASSLNRDSEQFF. DNA for the CDR3: TGTGCCAGCAGCCTAAACCGGGACAGTGAGCAGTTCTTC.

The rearrangement uses TRBV2 and TRBJ2-3; D not resolved. The CDR3 covers 12 residues. CDR1 is SNHLY, CDR2 FYNNEI, per germline. V dropped 5 bases and J dropped 2 bases, with 5 bases sitting between them. The CDR3 loop is CASSTVTDTQYF. The CDR3, as DNA: TGTGCCAGCAGTACTGTCACAGATACGCAGTATTTT. The full variable domain, its missing parts supplied by reference TRBV2 and TRBJ2-3, is EPEVTQTPSHQVTQMGQEVILRCVPISNHLYFYWYRQILGQKVEFLVSFYNNEISEKSEIFDDQFSVERPDGSNFTLKIRSTKLEDSAMYFCASSTVTDTQYFGPGTRLTVL.

J is TRBJ1-2 and V is TRBV25-1, with TRBD1 identical over 12 bases. Germline V gives CDR1 MGHDK, CDR2 SYGVNS. With V trimmed by 7 bases and J by 3 bases, 12 bases remained unmatched. The CDR3 is made up of 17 amino acids. The CDR3 region has the DNA TGTGCCAGCATCACTATGAGGGACAGGGGGCGTGACTATGGCTACACCTTC. Protein sequence: CASITMRDRGRDYGYTF.

This chain connects TRBV9 to TRBJ2-3; D gene ambiguous. CDR1 and CDR2 (germline): SGDLS, YYNGEE. The V and J ends lost 0 bases and 6 bases respectively, with 11 bases between them. The CDR3 is made up of 14 amino acids. CDR3 bases: TGTGCCAGCAGCGTAGCGAGTGTTTCGGATACGCAGTATTTT. Translating gives CASSVASVSDTQYF.

The rearrangement links TRBV4-3 to TRBJ2-7; tentatively, D is TRBD2 (5 bases). CDR3 size: 15 residues. V shed 7 bases and J shed 1 base, with 17 bases lying between them. Germline V gene lookup returns CDR1 LGHNA and CDR2 YSLEER. CDR3: CASTPEVTASYEQYF. CDR3 nucleotide sequence: TGCGCCAGCACTCCGGAGGTAACGGCTTCCTACGAGCAGTACTTC.

V gene TRBV13 combines with J gene TRBJ2-1; 8 bases are a match to TRBD2. Germline trimming cut 6 bases from V and 3 bases from J; bases unmatched to any gene: 4. The CDR3 length is 14 residues. Germline V gene lookup returns CDR1 PRHDT and CDR2 FYEKMQ (reference sequence). The CDR3 sequence: CASRRRGGYNEQFF. CDR3 DNA: TGTGCCAGCAGACGCCGGGGGGGCTACAATGAGCAGTTCTTC.

This rearrangement joins TRBV28 to TRBJ1-3; the match to TRBD1 covers 10 bases. Germline CDR1 is MDHEN and CDR2 is SYDVKM. With 6 bases clipped from V and 2 bases from J, the junction kept 4 bases outside the gene matches. The CDR3 is 15 residues long. CDR3 sequence (DNA): TGTGCCAGCAGGGGACAGGGGAGCGCTGGAAACACCATATATTTT. Its protein product is CASRGQGSAGNTIYF. The full variable domain, in which reference TRBV28 and TRBJ1-3 provide the parts outside the CDR3, is DVKVTQSSRYLVKRTGEKVFLECVQDMDHENMFWYRQDPGLGLRLIYFSYDVKMKEKGDIPEGYSVSREKKERFSLILESASTNQTSMYLCASRGQGSAGNTIYFGEGSWLTVV.